This T cell receptor (beta chain) was profiled in a study of T cell changes during pregnancy in multiple sclerosis. V was trimmed by 1 base and J by 0 bases, leaving 13 bases between them. The CDR3 sequence is 17 residues long. Germline V gives CDR1 MRHNA, CDR2 SNTAGT. The protocol was immunoSEQ multiplex PCR, while the TCRdb copy is restricted to in-frame clones and leaves out a portion. The sample records under 55,000 clones, around 90% being singletons. J is TRBJ1-5 and V is TRBV6-4, with D unclear. The starting material was CD4+ T cells from peripheral blood mononuclear cells, obtained after pregnancy. The receptor was isolated from a female donor in good health, enrolled as a control in a pregnancy study. CDR3 nucleotides: TGTGCCAGCAGTGACTGGTTCACACCGTATAGCAATCAGCCCCAGCATTTT. Amino acid sequence: CASSDWFTPYSNQPQHF.